These 10 T cell receptor beta chains were all obtained from the same sample, sequenced in a study of control samples from healthy donors and cancer patients. Sequenced by immunoSEQ multiplex PCR; TCRdb stores in-frame clones only, minus some. Counted here are 90,000 to 95,000 clones, approximately 80% occurring once; the ten biggest clones make up approximately 20%. The sample taken for sequencing was blood. The receptors here all came from a man aged 30-40 years in good health.

The V and J genes are TRBV30 and TRBJ1-3; D is unresolved. The CDR3 runs 14 residues. The germline CDR1 and CDR2 sequences are GTSNPN and SVGIG (reference sequence). V was pared by 1 base and J by 0 bases, with 7 bases between. For the CDR3, the DNA is TGTGCCTGGAGTGAACGGGGCTCTGGAAACACCATATATTTT. This codes for CAWSERGSGNTIYF.

This clone showed up just once. This rearrangement joins TRBV5-1 to TRBJ2-6; the D is unclear. Germline V gives CDR1 SGHRS, CDR2 YFSETQ. The ends were cut back, 9 bases at V and 0 bases at J, with 10 bases in the middle. The CDR3 is 14 residues long. The CDR3 here is CATEAYSGANVLTF. CDR3 bases: TGCGCCACCGAAGCCTACTCTGGGGCCAACGTCCTGACTTTC. The whole variable domain, filled in from reference TRBV5-1 and TRBJ2-6, reads KAGVTQTPRYLIKTRGQQVTLSCSPISGHRSVSWYQQTPGQGLQFLFEYFSETQRNKGNFPGRFSGRQFSNSRSEMNVSTLELGDSALYLCATEAYSGANVLTFGAGSRLTVL.

This clone was counted between two and nine times. The CDR3 reads CASSLARRGLEEKLFF. CDR3 coding DNA: TGTGCCAGCAGCTTAGCGCGCAGGGGATTAGAAGAAAAACTGTTTTTT. The chain uses TRBV11-1 and TRBJ1-4, with D perhaps TRBD1 (6 bases). V lost 0 bases and J 8 bases, leaving 16 bases between the germline ends. CDR3 length: 16 amino acids. Germline values: CDR1 SGHAT, CDR2 FQDESV (reference sequence).

The chain has TRBV19 and TRBJ2-7; D possibly matches TRBD1 or TRBD2 (5 bases each). Germline V gene data show CDR1 as LNHDA and CDR2 as SQIVND (reference sequence). This CDR3 is 19 amino acids long. Trimming took off 0 bases at V and 4 bases at J, with 25 bases between the two ends. The CDR3 region has the DNA TGTGCCAGTAGTATAGAATATGCTCAGGGTGAGCGTGGAGGTTACGAGCAGTACTTC. This codes for CASSIEYAQGERGGYEQYF.

V and J are TRBV5-1 and TRBJ1-4; TRBD1 might be the D (6 bases). The CDR3 is 16 amino acids. Germline V gene sequence: CDR1 SGHRS, CDR2 YFSETQ. Trimming removed 4 bases from V and 0 bases from J, with 13 bases in between. CDR3 sequence (DNA): TGCGCCAGCAGCCCATCCGGGGGGCCAACTAATGAAAAACTGTTTTTT. Translation: CASSPSGGPTNEKLFF.

This clone came up once. The chain recombines TRBV27 with TRBJ1-5; D possibly corresponds to TRBD1 (6 bases). This CDR3 comprises 16 residues. CDR1 is MNHEY, CDR2 SMNVEV, per germline (reference sequence). V lost 5 bases, J lost 5 bases, and 19 bases lay in between. The CDR3 region has the DNA TGTGCCAGCAGTGAACAGGGATGGGACGGAGATCAGCCCCAGCATTTT. Encoded protein: CASSEQGWDGDQPQHF.

The J gene is TRBJ2-1, the V gene TRBV12-3 or TRBV12-4; the D is unclear. The CDR3 is made up of 13 amino acids. V gave up 2 bases and J gave up 8 bases, with 10 bases separating them. The CDR3 protein is CASSLRIGDEQFF. CDR3 bases: TGTGCCAGCAGTTTAAGGATAGGCGATGAGCAGTTCTTC.

Only one count was recorded for this clone. The chain joins TRBV5-1 to TRBJ2-7; 8 bases align to TRBD1. With V trimmed by 7 bases and J by 0 bases, 12 bases remained unmatched. The germline gives CDR1 SGHRS, CDR2 YFSETQ. CDR3 length: 16 amino acids. Here the CDR3 DNA reads TGCGCCAGCTGGCCGGGTGGGGACAGGAGCTCCTACGAGCAGTACTTC. Encoded protein: CASWPGGDRSSYEQYF. Full variable domain (outside the CDR3, taken from reference TRBV5-1 and TRBJ2-7): KAGVTQTPRYLIKTRGQQVTLSCSPISGHRSVSWYQQTPGQGLQFLFEYFSETQRNKGNFPGRFSGRQFSNSRSEMNVSTLELGDSALYLCASWPGGDRSSYEQYFGPGTRLTVT.

This chain links TRBV6-5 with TRBJ1-1; no reliable D call. From germline, CDR1 is MNHEY and CDR2 SVGAGI. The V gene lost 5 bases and the J gene lost 4 bases, with 11 bases spanning the gap. The CDR3 runs to 13 residues. The CDR3 spells CASSREDGTEAFF. The CDR3 coding sequence is TGTGCCAGCAGTAGGGAAGACGGCACTGAAGCTTTCTTT.

By share, this clone counts as medium-sized (0.01 to 0.1%). CDR3 bases: TGCGCCAGCAGCTTCATTGGTGAAAAACTGTTTTTT. Translated, it gives CASSFIGEKLFF. This sequence joins TRBV5-1 and TRBJ1-4; D unresolved. The CDR3 has 12 amino acids. Trimming removed 2 bases at V and 7 bases at J, with 6 bases between. Germline CDR1 SGHRS, CDR2 YFSETQ.